These 24 T cell receptor beta chains originate from one sample sequenced in a study of molecular identifiers for immune sequencing clone quantification. MiXCR was run by TCRdb on the PCR reads, yielding one entry per CDR3 protein. Among approximately 90,000 distinct CDR3 sequences, roughly 23% were seen once, and the ten largest hold roughly 1%. Sequences were obtained from naive CD8+ T cells from blood, with Jurkat cell RNA spiked in. Sample subset: FACS-sorted CD8+CD4-CCR7+CD45RA+ naive T cells. These receptors came from a human donor in good health. Some libraries in this study had Jurkat cell RNA spiked in.

This clonotype was detected a few times. The chain uses TRBV18 and TRBJ2-7; D is perhaps TRBD1 or TRBD2 (5 bases each). This CDR3 spans 15 amino acids. V was trimmed by 2 bases and J by 5 bases, leaving 16 bases between them. Germline CDR1 and CDR2: KGHSH and LQKENI. The CDR3: CASSPESGTTDEQYF. CDR3 DNA sequence: TGTGCCAGCTCACCAGAATCAGGGACCACGGACGAGCAGTACTTC.

The chain links TRBV29-1 to TRBJ2-1, with 15 bases lining up with TRBD2. The V gene end was trimmed by 6 bases and the J gene end by 6 bases; junction bases not matched to a gene: 9. The CDR3 is made up of 16 amino acids. The V gene's germline CDR1 is SQVTM and CDR2 ANQGSEA. The CDR3 DNA follows: TGCAGCGTGGTGGGGACTAGCGGGGGGTCACTCAATGAGCAGTTCTTC. Translated: CSVVGTSGGSLNEQFF.

In its sample, this clonotype was seen many times. J is TRBJ2-7 and V is TRBV20-1; TRBD2 agrees at 7 bases. The V gene's germline CDR1 is DFQATT and CDR2 SNEGSKA (reference sequence). The V gene end was trimmed by 0 bases and the J gene end by 0 bases; junction bases not matched to a gene: 5. The CDR3 is 15 amino acids. The CDR3 sequence is CSARDRGRASYEQYF. CDR3 DNA: TGCAGTGCTAGAGACCGTGGGAGGGCCTCCTACGAGCAGTACTTC.

The V gene is TRBV12-3 or TRBV12-4, the J gene TRBJ2-2; a weak D match, TRBD1 (5 bases). The V end was cut by 8 bases, the J end by 3 bases, with 13 bases between. The CDR3 runs 14 residues. The CDR3: CASAGYGDTGELFF. The CDR3 bases are TGTGCCAGCGCAGGGTATGGCGACACCGGGGAGCTGTTTTTT.

The V and J genes are TRBV4-3 and TRBJ2-1; 11 bases match TRBD2. Germline V gene sequence: CDR1 LGHNA, CDR2 YSLEER. The trim removed 0 bases at V and 0 bases at J, leaving 13 bases unmatched. The CDR3 consists of 21 residues. Here the CDR3 reads CASSQDRGVAGGFSSYNEQFF. CDR3 sequence (DNA): TGCGCCAGCAGCCAAGATCGGGGGGTAGCGGGAGGGTTTAGCTCCTACAATGAGCAGTTCTTC.

This clonotype occurred a few times. This chain joins TRBV27 and TRBJ2-7; 11 nucleotides align to TRBD1. Germline CDR1 and CDR2: MNHEY and SMNVEV (reference sequence). With 5 bases clipped from V and 3 bases from J, the junction kept 6 bases outside the gene matches. The CDR3 length is 15 residues. The CDR3 DNA is TGTGCCAGCAGTCTAACCGGGACAGGGGGCTACGAGCAGTACTTC. It codes for CASSLTGTGGYEQYF.

This clonotype was observed a few times. This chain joins TRBV30 and TRBJ2-7; 12 bases agree with TRBD2. This CDR3 region has 18 residues. Germline V gene data show CDR1 as GTSNPN and CDR2 as SVGIG (reference sequence). With V trimmed by 2 bases and J by 0 bases, 11 bases remained unmatched. The CDR3 region has the DNA TGTGCCTGGAGTCTTACCGGGACTAGCGGGTGGGGCTCCTACGAGCAGTACTTC. Its translation: CAWSLTGTSGWGSYEQYF.

On this clonotype: No conserved phenylalanine or tryptophan ends this CDR3, so it is likely a read error. V and J are TRBV11-2 and TRBJ2-3, with D perhaps matching TRBD1 (5 bases). CDR1 and CDR2 (germline): SGHAT, FQNNGV. CDR3 size: 15 residues. CDR3 nucleotide sequence: TGTGCCAGCAGCCTGGAACCCGGGCCCACAGGTACGCAGTATTCT. It translates to CASSLEPGPTGTQYS.

This clonotype was counted ten times or more. CDR3 nucleotide sequence: TGTGCCAGCGGGGTTTTTCAGCCCCAGCATTTT. Translating gives CASGVFQPQHF. The gene calls are TRBV27 and TRBJ1-5; D remains ambiguous. The germline V and J ends were trimmed by 8 bases and 6 bases, with 8 bases remaining between them. This CDR3 is 11 amino acids long. Germline V gene sequence: CDR1 MNHEY, CDR2 SMNVEV (reference sequence).

This clonotype was observed at least ten times. This rearrangement joins TRBV10-3 to TRBJ2-5; D is undetermined. With 6 bases removed from V and 3 bases from J, the gap between germline ends came to 11 bases. From germline, CDR1 is ENHRY and CDR2 SYGVKD. The CDR3 loop spans 13 amino acids. CDR3 DNA: TGTGCCATCAGCCGGGCTGGGGAAGAGACCCAGTACTTC. Its protein is CAISRAGEETQYF.

This clonotype has a single count. Since a much larger clone is just one base distant, this may be a read error. The chain links TRBV13 to TRBJ2-7; D might be TRBD1 or TRBD2, each matching 5 bases. V was cut by 4 bases and J by 6 bases, with 16 bases left in between. The CDR3 has 14 residues. Germline V lookup: CDR1 PRHDT, CDR2 FYEKMQ (reference sequence). CDR3 amino acids: CASSWDVGLGEQYF. The CDR3 DNA is TGTGCCAGCAGCTGGGACGTAGGGCTCGGCGAGCAGTACTTC.

This clonotype has just a few counts. The chain has TRBV6-2 or TRBV6-3 and TRBJ2-7; 7 nucleotides line up with TRBD1. CDR1 is MNHEY, CDR2 SVGEGT, per germline. Losses at the gene ends were 3 bases for V and 6 bases for J; bases not matched to a gene: 8. The CDR3 runs 14 residues. Here the CDR3 DNA reads TGTGCCAGCAGTTATATCACAGGGGAAAGCGAGCAGTACTTC. It encodes CASSYITGESEQYF.

This clonotype has at least ten counts. This chain uses TRBV16 with TRBJ2-3; TRBD1 matches at 7 bases. The CDR3 is made up of 16 amino acids. Germline V lookup: CDR1 KGHSY, CDR2 FQNENV. The V gene end was trimmed by 4 bases and the J gene end by 0 bases; junction bases not matched to a gene: 7. The CDR3 loop is CASSPETGASTDTQYF. CDR3 bases: TGTGCCAGCAGCCCAGAAACAGGGGCGAGCACAGATACGCAGTATTTT.

This clonotype was recorded at least ten times. This sequence joins TRBV4-3 and TRBJ2-7; D is perhaps TRBD1 (5 bases). There are 14 residues in the CDR3. Trimming took 0 bases from V and 2 from J, leaving 8 bases between them. Germline V gene lookup returns CDR1 LGHNA and CDR2 YSLEER. DNA of the CDR3: TGCGCCAGCAGCCAAGATGTGACAGCCTACGAGCAGTACTTC. Translation: CASSQDVTAYEQYF.

This clonotype was found many times. The chain employs TRBV25-1 and TRBJ2-2, with no clear D. V was trimmed by 3 bases and J by 6 bases, leaving 5 bases between them. The germline V gene has CDR1 MGHDK and CDR2 SYGVNS. The CDR3 sequence is 12 residues long. This CDR3 reads CASSENAGELFF. The CDR3 region has the DNA TGTGCCAGCAGTGAGAATGCCGGGGAGCTGTTTTTT. Filled out from reference TRBV25-1 and TRBJ2-2, the complete variable domain reads EADIYQTPRYLVIGTGKKITLECSQTMGHDKMYWYQQDPGMELHLIHYSYGVNSTEKGDLSSESTVSRIRTEHFPLTLESARPSHTSQYLCASSENAGELFFGEGSRLTVL.

This clonotype came up many times. CDR3 in DNA: TGTGCCAGCACCCCGGGAAGCAATAATGAAAAACTGTTTTTT. Protein: CASTPGSNNEKLFF. V gene TRBV16 combines with J gene TRBJ1-4; no firm D call. The CDR3 covers 14 residues. Per germline, CDR1 KGHSY and CDR2 FQNENV. V lost 7 bases to trimming and J lost 4 bases, with 13 bases between them.

V is TRBV7-9 and J is TRBJ2-2, with D possibly being TRBD1 (5 bases). V lost 4 bases to trimming and J lost 3 bases, with 12 bases between them. Germline V gene lookup returns CDR1 SEHNR and CDR2 FQNEAQ (reference sequence). This CDR3 has 15 amino acids. The CDR3 reads CASSSLDRDTGELFF. CDR3 DNA sequence: TGTGCCAGCAGCTCCCTCGACAGAGACACCGGGGAGCTGTTTTTT. Supplemented by reference TRBV7-9 and TRBJ2-2, the full variable domain reads DTGVSQNPRHKITKRGQNVTFRCDPISEHNRLYWYRQTLGQGPEFLTYFQNEAQLEKSRLLSDRFSAERPKGSFSTLEIQRTEQGDSAMYLCASSSLDRDTGELFFGEGSRLTVL.

This clonotype has only a few counts. The V gene is TRBV7-2, the J gene TRBJ2-1, with 10 bases matching TRBD2. V shed 6 bases and J 8 bases; nucleotides not matched to a gene: 7. The CDR3 totals 14 residues. The germline CDR1 and CDR2 sequences are SGHTA and FQGNSA. DNA for the CDR3: TGTGCCAGCAGTATAGCGGGGGGAGTCGATGAGCAGTTCTTC. Protein sequence: CASSIAGGVDEQFF. The variable domain in full, with the rest retrieved from reference TRBV7-2 and TRBJ2-1, is GAGVSQSPSNKVTEKGKDVELRCDPISGHTALYWYRQSLGQGLEFLIYFQGNSAPDKSGLPSDRFSAERTGGSVSTLTIQRTQQEDSAVYLCASSIAGGVDEQFFGPGTRLTVL.

This clonotype was recorded at least ten times. This rearrangement joins TRBV7-9 to TRBJ2-1; the D is unclear. V shed 1 base and J shed 5 bases, with 12 bases lying between them. CDR1 and CDR2 (germline): SEHNR, FQNEAQ (reference sequence). The CDR3 sequence is 15 residues long. This CDR3 reads CASSLDDRWDNEQFF. CDR3 bases: TGTGCCAGCAGCTTAGACGACCGTTGGGACAATGAGCAGTTCTTC.

This clonotype came up many times. This chain joins TRBV6-2 or TRBV6-3 and TRBJ2-7, with a possible D match to TRBD1 (6 bases). The CDR3 is made up of 14 amino acids. Trimming stripped 6 bases from V and 2 bases from J, with 14 bases between. Germline V lookup: CDR1 MNHEY, CDR2 SVGEGT. The DNA for the CDR3 is TGTGCCAGCAGCATATCGGGACAAACCTACGAGCAGTACTTC. Protein product: CASSISGQTYEQYF.

Ten or more counts support this clonotype. The V call is TRBV7-2, the J call TRBJ1-1; D is unresolved. Germline V CDR1 and CDR2: SGHTA, FQGNSA. V lost 2 bases to trimming and J lost 6 bases, with 4 bases between them. This CDR3 is built from 11 residues. The CDR3 nucleotides read TGTGCCAGCAGCTTAATGGCTGAAGCTTTCTTT. The encoded protein is CASSLMAEAFF.

The CDR3 DNA reads as TGTGCCAGCAGTTACACAGCCGGGGAGCTGTTTTTT. Its protein is CASSYTAGELFF. This chain joins TRBV27 and TRBJ2-2; unclear D gene. V gave up 4 bases and J gave up 6 bases, with 6 bases separating them. Per the germline V gene, CDR1 is MNHEY and CDR2 is SMNVEV (reference sequence). This CDR3 comprises 12 residues.

This clonotype has just a few counts. V is TRBV5-1 and J is TRBJ2-1; the match to TRBD2 covers 7 bases. After removal of 0 bases from V and 5 bases from J, the junction contained 5 bases not matched to a gene. Germline CDR1 SGHRS, CDR2 YFSETQ. This CDR3 has 15 residues. The CDR3 reads CASSLGLAANNEQFF. CDR3 sequence (DNA): TGCGCCAGCAGCTTGGGTCTAGCGGCTAACAATGAGCAGTTCTTC.

Note on this clonotype: A much larger clone differs by one base, so this may be a read error. The genes are TRBV12-3 or TRBV12-4 and TRBJ2-2; tentative D call: TRBD2 (5 bases). The CDR3 totals 12 residues. The CDR3 coding sequence is TGTGCCAGCAGTTTAACCACCGGGGAGCTGTCTTTT. Its protein is CASSLTTGELSF.